This entry lists 21 T cell receptor beta chains sequenced from one sample in a study of cytomegalovirus exposure and HLA in healthy donors. It was with 60 Vbeta and 13 Jbeta primers that the PCR ran. Generated by immunoSEQ multiplex PCR, the TCRdb table keeps only in-frame clones and is missing some. The data contain approximately 73,000 clones, roughly four fifths of them singletons. Sequencing used PBMCs. The source is a man in his sixties or seventies in good health and CMV-seronegative.

The DNA of the CDR3 is TGTGCCAGCTCACGAGGAGGACTAGGCCGGGAGTTCTACAATGAGCAGTTCTTC. It encodes CASSRGGLGREFYNEQFF. The chain combines TRBV18 with TRBJ2-1, with TRBD2 matching 7 bases. This CDR3 has 18 amino acids. Trimming cost V 4 bases and J 3 bases; bases outside gene matches: 15. Germline V gives CDR1 KGHSH, CDR2 LQKENI. The entire variable domain, with the rest obtained from reference TRBV18 and TRBJ2-1, is as follows: NAGVMQNPRHLVRRRGQEARLRCSPMKGHSHVYWYRQLPEEGLKFMVYLQKENIIDESGMPKERFSAEFPKEGPSILRIQQVVRGDSAAYFCASSRGGLGREFYNEQFFGPGTRLTVL.

The genes are TRBV6-6 and TRBJ1-2; 9 nucleotides match TRBD1. The CDR3 spans 14 residues. Germline CDR1 MNHNY, CDR2 SVGAGI (reference sequence). Trimming at V came to 5 bases and at J to 8 bases, leaving 9 bases not matched to a gene. CDR3 loop: CASSKDRGFGGYTF. The CDR3 DNA reads as TGTGCCAGCAGTAAGGACAGGGGATTTGGGGGCTACACCTTC.

Here the CDR3 reads CASFIQGCEAFF. The CDR3 region has the DNA TGTGCCAGCTTCATACAGGGGTGTGAAGCTTTCTTT. The chain joins TRBV6-6 to TRBJ1-1, with 7 bases identical to TRBD1. Germline-derived CDR1 and CDR2 are MNHNY and SVGAGI (reference sequence). The CDR3 is 12 residues long. The J segment lost 7 bases and the V segment lost 8 bases, leaving 7 bases of the junction unmatched.

The chain has TRBV14 and TRBJ1-1, with a weak D call TRBD1 (5 bases). CDR1 SGHDN and CDR2 FVKESK come from the germline V gene. Trimming pared 1 base from V and 4 bases from J, leaving 13 bases between. CDR3 length: 15 residues. CDR3 DNA: TGTGCCAGCAGCCAAGCGGGTATCGGGGGCACTGAAGCTTTCTTT. Its protein product is CASSQAGIGGTEAFF.

The rearrangement joins TRBV5-4 to TRBJ2-3, with TRBD2 identical over 13 bases. There are 17 residues in the CDR3. The V gene's germline CDR1 is SGHNT and CDR2 YYREEE (reference sequence). Trimming took 0 bases from V and 2 from J; bases not matched to a gene: 3. The CDR3 DNA reads TGTGCCAGCAGCTTGGGACTAGCGGGAGGTCCCACAGATACGCAGTATTTT. Amino acids: CASSLGLAGGPTDTQYF.

The V gene is TRBV5-1, the J gene TRBJ1-1, with no clear D. The CDR3 sequence is 14 residues long. Germline CDR1 and CDR2: SGHRS and YFSETQ. V dropped 2 bases and J dropped 3 bases, with 11 bases sitting between them. The CDR3 DNA sequence: TGCGCCAGCAGCTTTTCAGGCTCTGACACTGAAGCTTTCTTT. Amino acid sequence: CASSFSGSDTEAFF.

This sequence joins TRBV7-2 and TRBJ2-1, with D maybe TRBD2 (7 bases). The germline CDR1 and CDR2 sequences are SGHTA and FQGNSA. Trimming left V 4 bases short and J 10 bases short, with 14 bases between. There are 13 residues in the CDR3. CDR3 DNA: TGTGCCAGCAGCTATTCACAGGGAGGGGAGCAGTTCTTC. Its translation: CASSYSQGGEQFF.

This sequence joins TRBV28 and TRBJ2-6; 10 nucleotides line up with TRBD1. The CDR3 consists of 17 residues. Trimming at V came to 6 bases and at J to 2 bases, leaving 7 bases not matched to a gene. CDR1 and CDR2 from the germline V gene are MDHEN and SYDVKM. As DNA, the CDR3 is TGTGCCAGCAGCGGACAGGGGGTCTGGCCTGGGGCCAACGTCCTGACTTTC. As protein: CASSGQGVWPGANVLTF.

This clone was seen only a few times. The chain links TRBV6-1 to TRBJ1-5, with D tentatively TRBD1 (5 bases). V lost 7 bases and J lost 6, with 16 bases in between. The CDR3 sequence is 14 residues long. Germline CDR1 is MNHNS and CDR2 is SASEGT. The CDR3 nucleotides are TGTGCCAGCAAGGTTACTCAGGGAAGTCAGCCCCAGCATTTT. Translated, it gives CASKVTQGSQPQHF.

The chain employs TRBV6-1 and TRBJ2-7; D perhaps matches TRBD2 (5 bases). Germline values: CDR1 MNHNS, CDR2 SASEGT. The V end lost 6 bases, the J end lost 0 bases, and 15 bases lay between the germline ends. The CDR3 has 15 residues. The CDR3 region is CASSRASGISYEQYF. The DNA of the CDR3 is TGTGCCAGCAGCCGGGCATCGGGAATCTCCTACGAGCAGTACTTC.

A single count supports this clone. The chain recombines TRBV7-2 with TRBJ2-5; a weak D match, TRBD1 (7 bases). CDR3 size: 14 residues. CDR1 SGHTA and CDR2 FQGNSA come from the germline V gene. The V end was cut by 1 base, the J end by 4 bases, with 10 bases between. CDR3 protein: CASSLVQGGETQYF. The CDR3 region has the DNA TGTGCCAGCAGCTTAGTCCAGGGGGGAGAGACCCAGTACTTC.

The V call is TRBV7-2, the J call TRBJ1-5; tentatively, D is TRBD1 (6 bases). This CDR3 region has 16 residues. Germline CDR1 reads SGHTA; CDR2 reads FQGNSA. With 5 bases removed from V and 6 bases from J, the gap between germline ends came to 20 bases. The CDR3 bases are TGTGCCAGCAGCCCCCCACCCGGGACACCACCTCAGCCCCAGCATTTT. Translating gives CASSPPPGTPPQPQHF.

The chain recombines TRBV30 with TRBJ1-2; unclear D gene. Germline CDR1 GTSNPN, CDR2 SVGIG (reference sequence). The ends were cut back, 3 bases at V and 7 bases at J, with 15 bases in the middle. This CDR3 region has 13 residues. The CDR3 coding sequence is TGTGCCTGGAGGCCCAGCGACTATGGTGGCTACACCTTC. It yields the protein CAWRPSDYGGYTF.

The chain employs TRBV9 and TRBJ2-3, with D perhaps TRBD1 (6 bases). Germline values: CDR1 SGDLS, CDR2 YYNGEE. The V and J ends lost 4 bases and 0 bases respectively, with 15 bases between them. This CDR3 is built from 16 residues. The CDR3 coding sequence is TGTGCCAGCAGCCCGCAGGGGCCCCTAAGCACAGATACGCAGTATTTT. This sequence encodes CASSPQGPLSTDTQYF.

The chain recombines TRBV10-3 with TRBJ2-7, with TRBD1 identical over 7 bases. V shed 8 bases, J shed 6 bases, and the junction held 7 bases outside the gene matches. The CDR3 covers 12 residues. The germline CDR1 and CDR2 sequences are ENHRY and SYGVKD. The CDR3 here is CAIGTATSEQYF. CDR3 DNA sequence: TGTGCCATCGGGACAGCCACCTCCGAGCAGTACTTC.

The chain uses TRBV5-1 and TRBJ2-3; TRBD2 is a possible D gene (6 bases). From germline, CDR1 is SGHRS and CDR2 YFSETQ. The CDR3 has 18 amino acids. V gave up 4 bases and J gave up 1 base, with 22 bases separating them. This CDR3 reads CASSSPRESFPGTDTQYF. The CDR3 DNA reads as TGCGCCAGCAGCAGCCCCCGGGAGTCCTTCCCTGGCACAGATACGCAGTATTTT.

The sample holds one count of this clone. The chain has TRBV7-6 and TRBJ2-3; 7 positions agree with TRBD2. The V gene end was trimmed by 5 bases and the J gene end by 4 bases; junction bases not matched to a gene: 9. Germline lookup yields CDR1 SGHVS and CDR2 FNYEAQ. This CDR3 has 15 amino acids. The CDR3 here is CASSPEGGSADTQYF. The CDR3 DNA sequence: TGTGCCAGCAGCCCGGAGGGAGGGAGCGCAGATACGCAGTATTTT.

CDR3 residues: CASSLTSGTYNEQFF. Here the CDR3 DNA reads TGCGCCAGCAGCTTAACTAGCGGGACCTACAATGAGCAGTTCTTC. The chain has TRBV5-1 and TRBJ2-1; 10 bases map to TRBD2. Per the germline V gene, CDR1 is SGHRS and CDR2 is YFSETQ. This CDR3 comprises 15 residues. V lost 2 bases, J lost 2 bases, and 1 base stayed unmatched.

The gene calls are TRBV2 and TRBJ1-2, with 8 bases fitting TRBD1. Germline values: CDR1 SNHLY, CDR2 FYNNEI. This CDR3 spans 13 amino acids. The V segment lost 6 bases and the J segment 8 bases; nucleotides outside the gene matches: 8. The CDR3 region has the DNA TGTGCCAGCAGGGGGACAGGTTCTGTAGGCTACACCTTC. Amino acids: CASRGTGSVGYTF.

The chain links TRBV18 to TRBJ1-1, with D hard to call. V was clipped by 5 bases and J by 0 bases, with 10 bases between them. There are 14 residues in the CDR3. The germline gives CDR1 KGHSH, CDR2 LQKENI. The DNA of the CDR3 is TGTGCCAGCTCAGAGGGCCGGTTGAACACTGAAGCTTTCTTT. This translates into CASSEGRLNTEAFF.

The chain links TRBV5-4 to TRBJ2-5; TRBD2 matches at 9 bases. Germline CDR1 SGHNT, CDR2 YYREEE (reference sequence). The CDR3 contains 16 residues. Trimming cost V 0 bases and J 2 bases; bases outside gene matches: 5. The CDR3 nucleotides read TGTGCCAGCAGCTTGGCCAACCTAGCGGGGCAAGAGACCCAGTACTTC. It codes for CASSLANLAGQETQYF.